This T cell receptor beta chain was recovered during a study of early T cells in non-severe SARS-CoV-2 infection. Study observations and caveats: VDJdb matching, biased toward anti-spike CD8 responses, missed private and CD4 specificities.

TCRdb ran MiXCR on the 5' RACE reads and lists one entry per CDR3 protein. The sample records around 84,000 distinct CDR3 sequences, over 10% being singletons. As for this clonotype: No antigen is known for it.

The TCR originated in an adult who was a healthcare worker with PCR-confirmed SARS-CoV-2 infection or an uninfected control (not recorded which). Material for sequencing was whole blood.

The CDR3 DNA sequence: TGTGCCAGCAGGCGACTAGCGGGGGGGTACGAGCAGTACTTC. It yields the protein CASRRLAGGYEQYF. The chain is built from TRBV28 and TRBJ2-7, with 14 bases matching TRBD2. The J segment lost 4 bases and the V segment lost 6 bases, leaving 2 bases of the junction unmatched. Per germline, CDR1 MDHEN and CDR2 SYDVKM. The CDR3 runs 14 residues.